The clone carrying this T cell receptor (beta chain) was counted ten times or more. Its antigen is currently unknown. The CDR3 consists of 16 residues. CDR1 and CDR2 from the germline V gene are MNHEY and SVGEGT. The V segment lost 5 bases and the J segment 5 bases; nucleotides outside the gene matches: 9. Amplified TCR beta CDR3 regions were obtained using RNA transcripts as template. An initial RT-PCR round employing HTBI primers preceded a second-round multiplex PCR. From the multiplex PCR reads, TCRdb called clonotypes with MiXCR, one entry per CDR3 protein. The data hold almost 400,000 distinct CDR3 sequences, with around 17% observed a single time. The PBMCs were taken from around 10 ml of fresh peripheral blood. The data were obtained in a study of Graves' ophthalmopathy and Graves' hyperthyroidism. Study results and limitations: This model predicted ophthalmopathy progression (sensitivity 70% to 71%, specificity 72.22%).

The sequenced sample was peripheral blood. The rearrangement uses TRBV6-2 or TRBV6-3 and TRBJ2-2, with 9 bases fitting TRBD2. This TCR was recovered from a woman aged 18 to 35 with Graves' ophthalmopathy. In DNA form, the CDR3 reads TGTGCCAGCAGTCCCCAGGCGGGAGGGCCAACCGGGGAGCTGTTTTTT. It specifies CASSPQAGGPTGELFF.